This TCR beta chain is drawn from a study of OX40 agonist ivuxolimab in advanced cancers. Looking at the study overall: Ivuxolimab was an agonistic, fully human IgG2 monoclonal antibody directed against OX40 (CD134), a costimulatory receptor. Intravenous ivuxolimab was administered to patients every 2 weeks at six dose levels: 0.01, 0.1, 0.3, 1.5, 3 and 10 mg/kg. Of the roughly 54 dose-escalation patients, hepatocellular carcinoma was present in about 20, melanoma in around 15, renal cell carcinoma in 9 and head and neck cancer in 9. In the dose-escalation cohort, around four fifths of patients were male, and the mean age was approximately 60 years, with a range of roughly 23 to 85. Prior anti-PD-1, anti-PD-L1 or anti-CTLA-4 therapy was permitted, and about two fifths of dose-escalation patients had received checkpoint inhibitors. Three dose-escalation patients achieved partial responses, one with hepatocellular carcinoma and two with cutaneous melanoma. The purpose of peripheral TCRbeta sequencing was to test whether ivuxolimab changed TCR sequence diversity and led to clonal T-cell expansion. The monotherapy dose-escalation portion (N of about 49 patients) of the phase I ivuxolimab trial is reported in the paper.

Taken from the germline V gene (reference sequence), the CDR1 and CDR2 loops are GTSNPN and SVGIG. The CDR3 covers 15 residues, taking in both the cysteine and the phenylalanine. Only the CDR3 DNA is retained, 45 bases long and in frame from the first base. Relative to germline, V is missing 0 bases and J is missing 7 bases, with 9 bases of the junction outside any gene match. To sequence the TCRbeta CDR3 region, genomic DNA was isolated from the sorted cells. The immunoSEQ Assay was used for sequencing of TCRbeta CDR3 regions. TCRdb carries this immuneACCESS record with in-frame sequences only. Its versions omit some clonotypes, under half of them owing to an unresolved V gene in the studies checked, with the rest unexplained. The sample contains 65,000 to 85,000 clones, 75% to 90% of them found a single time. 2% to 3% of the sample comes from the top ten. Results and caveats for the whole study, not just this receptor: The antigen specificity of the peripheral T cells that underwent clonal expansion was not determined. Low levels of normalized T-cell clonal expansion were also shown by some nonresponding patients. In the 0.1-3.0 mg/kg groups, partial responders had among the lowest normalized peripheral clonal expansion, particularly in CD8+ T cells. At doses of 0.1 to 3.0 mg/kg, clonal expansion of both CD4+ and CD8+ blood T cells was observed from baseline to week 6. On average, CD8+ T cells showed more expanded clones than CD4+ T cells after ivuxolimab.

A word on this clone: The target of this receptor is not known. No quality values exist for individual bases; no much larger clone is one base distant.

Patients with autoimmune disease history or receiving systemic immunosuppression were excluded from the trial. Peripheral blood for TCR sequencing was collected from all dose cohorts at baseline, on cycle 4 day 1, and on cycle 7 day 1. The samples were drawn from a first-in-human, open-label, multicenter phase I dose-escalation trial of ivuxolimab. Adults with locally advanced or metastatic melanoma, renal cell, hepatocellular, or head and neck squamous cell carcinoma were enrolled in the trial. CD4+ and CD8+ T cells were sorted separately from peripheral blood before TCR sequencing. The TCR was taken from an adult with an advanced solid tumor such as melanoma, head and neck, liver or kidney cancer. The material sequenced was CD4+ or CD8+ T cells sorted from blood, taken in a trial of the OX40 agonist ivuxolimab. The V gene is TRBV30 and the J gene is TRBJ1-2, and 9 junctional nucleotides match TRBD1. In nucleotide form, the sequence is TGTGCCTGGAGTGTACTGAGGACAGGGGCGAGTGGCTACACCTTC. Its protein reads: CAWSVLRTGASGYTF.